This TCR beta chain was observed in a study of blood T cell repertoires in COVID-19. In the study overall: Whether acute or convalescent, the COVID-19 samples came from the United States, Italy and Spain. T cells, B-cell-depleted T cells, or PBMCs provided the cDNA or gDNA that served as material.

Per the authors' pipeline: Amplification with reference gene primers provided the estimates of nucleated cell counts. Profiled with immunoSEQ multiplex PCR; TCRdb holds only in-frame clones, not every one. The V and J calls and clone size are taken from that table; D and trimming were inferred from the DNA. The sample includes fewer than 250,000 clones, 80% to 90% of them seen just once. CDR1 is MGHRA and CDR2 is YSYEKL in the germline V gene. The length of the CDR3 is 20 residues. V lost 4 bases to trimming and J lost 4 bases; unmatched junction nucleotides: 22. The receptor was isolated from a woman aged 65 to 85 with active or convalescent COVID-19. The chain combines TRBV4-1 with TRBJ2-7; TRBD1 matches at 10 bases. The sequenced sample consisted of peripheral blood. The CDR3 DNA sequence: TGCGCCAGCAGCCGGGGGGCCGGCACTACTAGACAGGGGGCGCGTTACGAGCAGTACTTC. Translated, it gives CASSRGAGTTRQGARYEQYF.